This T cell receptor (beta chain) is from a study of CXCR3-negative and CXCR3-positive naive CD8 T cells. About the study: The libraries yielded roughly 150 million TRB reads, about 1.5 +/- 0.3 million each.

Overall study findings and caveats: Memory, not naive, CXCR3-negative and CXCR3-positive cells differed in TRBV-TRBJ usage. Memory CD8+ T cell repertoires were far less diverse than both naive subsets.

This CDR3 is built from 15 residues. The germline V gene has CDR1 MDHEN and CDR2 SYDVKM. In regard to this clonotype: Its antigen is unidentified.

Via 5' RACE with UMI labels, TRB cDNA libraries were prepared. TCRdb reprocessed the 5' RACE reads and stores each CDR3 protein as one record, lacking DNA. The table for this sample gives tens of thousands of distinct CDR3 sequences. J is TRBJ1-2 and V is TRBV28; lacking DNA, the TRBD1 call made by TCRdb goes unchecked. The source of this sequence is a human donor in good health. Some clones in this sample may be carry-over from other donors' samples. The sequenced sample was memory CD8+ T cells from blood. CDR3 amino acids: CASSSRDGGVRGYTF.